This is a list of T cell receptor beta chains from one sample in a study of persistence of HIV-infected CD4 T cells. These TCRs' antigens remain unknown. This table comes from immunoSEQ multiplex PCR, and its TCRdb copy is limited to in-frame clones, with some not included. This sample has roughly 20,000 clones, with around 60% found just once. Sequencing was performed on CD4+ T cells sorted from PBMCs after approximately 20-hour stimulation, taken from a patient who received antiretroviral therapy. These receptors all come from an adult woman with HIV who was CMV-seropositive. CDR3s include the opening cysteine and the closing phenylalanine or tryptophan.

j_gene	v_gene	CDR3aa
TRBJ2-7	TRBV12-3/TRBV12-4	CASSLDRGREQYF
TRBJ1-1	TRBV19	CASKGDSPWKTEAFF
TRBJ1-6	TRBV3-1/TRBV3-2	CASSQRDYGGPLHF
TRBJ1-3	TRBV5-1	CASSFRGSGGNTIYF
TRBJ1-1	TRBV6-6	CASSRMNTEAFF
TRBJ1-3	TRBV3-1/TRBV3-2	CASSQGAASSGNTIYF
TRBJ2-2	TRBV7-9	CASSFAAEQGAGELFF
TRBJ2-7	TRBV7-9	CASSFKGQGIGEQYF
TRBJ2-1	TRBV5-1	CASSSTSGGANEQFF
TRBJ1-5	TRBV10-3	CAISRDGINQPQHF
TRBJ1-2	TRBV19	CASSIFGQGSNYGYTF
TRBJ1-6	TRBV9	CASSVEGTGGNSPLHF
TRBJ1-5	TRBV28	CASRPVDRGQPQHF
TRBJ2-1	TRBV11-3	CASSLGPYNEQFF
TRBJ1-2	TRBV6-1	CASSTSGSANYGYTF
TRBJ2-1	TRBV11-1	CASSLDAYSYNEQFF
TRBJ1-4	TRBV29-1	CSARDRDNEKLFF
TRBJ1-5	TRBV2	CASSEDRQPQHF
TRBJ1-4	TRBV6-6	CASSLQGATNEKLFF
TRBJ1-1	TRBV13	CASSLERWDTEAFF
TRBJ2-4	TRBV28	CASSFRSSGIQYF
TRBJ1-5	TRBV5-1	CASSLEGGQADQPQHF
TRBJ1-2	TRBV30	CAWLNGTDNYGYTF
TRBJ1-5	TRBV2	CASNIGAASNQPQHF
TRBJ1-6	TRBV30	CAWSGGTVNSPLHF
TRBJ1-2	TRBV5-1	CASSLQGADYGYTF
TRBJ1-2	TRBV19	CASRDRDYGYTF
TRBJ2-1	TRBV18	CASSPPSPSNEQFF
TRBJ2-4	TRBV5-6	CASSPGQLRLAKNIQYF
TRBJ1-1	TRBV18	CASFNDYRGFEAFF
TRBJ1-1	TRBV12-5	CASGLVVNTEAFF
TRBJ1-1	TRBV29-1	CSVSGVPNTEAFF
TRBJ1-2	TRBV12-3/TRBV12-4	CASSFGRRGYTF
TRBJ2-3	TRBV6-2/TRBV6-3	CASSYQVSGRSTDTQYF
TRBJ1-4	TRBV6-5	CASRNQGEEKLFF
TRBJ1-1	TRBV27	CASSFRGMNTEAFF
TRBJ1-1	TRBV5-1	CASSLLSGGAFF
TRBJ1-2	TRBV6-1	CASSEGPAVLGYGYTF
TRBJ1-6	TRBV5-4	CASSSTGQGWNSPLHF
TRBJ2-1	TRBV24-1	CATSVRDNEQFF
TRBJ1-1	TRBV6-6	CASSTPGRGLGAFF
TRBJ2-7	TRBV18	CASSPPGQGVYEQYF
TRBJ1-1	TRBV30	CAWSPQGRTEAFF
TRBJ2-3	TRBV5-6	CASSRRVGVRTDTQYF
TRBJ1-2	TRBV6-6	CASRRGGQDYGYTF
TRBJ1-6	TRBV27	CASSLFAPLTGNSPLHF
TRBJ1-1	TRBV6-1	CASSEVAGTEAFF
TRBJ1-4	TRBV5-4	CASSLFRQGAVEKLFF
TRBJ2-3	TRBV6-5	CASSSDGLSTDTQYF
TRBJ1-3	TRBV5-1	CASSLVAGLGGNTIYF
TRBJ2-5	TRBV6-6	CASSYNRGQGRETQYF
TRBJ1-1	TRBV12-3/TRBV12-4	CASRGTGATEAFF
TRBJ1-6	TRBV5-5	CASSFRQGNSPLHF
TRBJ1-1	TRBV5-8	CASSRTLNTEAFF
TRBJ2-2	TRBV7-6	CASSLGVGGELFF
TRBJ2-7	TRBV7-2	CASSRTGASRSYEQYF
TRBJ2-7	TRBV2	CASSESPLYEQYF
TRBJ1-4	TRBV7-2	CASSLDGAINEKLFF
TRBJ1-6	TRBV21-1	CASSGSQGGSPNSPLHF